The 27 T cell receptor beta chains presented below share a single source sample, sequenced in a study of spatial heterogeneity in lung cancer. Each CDR3 protein gets one entry after TCRdb re-called the 5' RACE reads with MiXCR. The sample consists of fewer than 9,500 distinct CDR3 sequences, 6.5% to 9% of them appearing once. Study-wide results and limits: Tumor mutation count correlated with how many alpha and beta TCRs expanded intratumorally.

Stated time point: sample taken at primary tumor resection. Antigens of these TCRs are unknown. Sequencing was performed on lung tumor tissue, taken at surgery. Receptors were obtained from a male donor with early-stage non-small cell lung cancer.

At least ten counts were recorded for this clonotype. CDR3 residues: CASSSGPYSYEQYF. CDR3 bases: TGTGCCAGCAGTTCCGGGCCGTACTCCTACGAGCAGTACTTC. V is TRBV28 and J is TRBJ2-7; unclear D gene. The ends were cut back, 4 bases at V and 0 bases at J, with 10 bases in the middle. Per the germline V gene, CDR1 is MDHEN and CDR2 is SYDVKM. There are 14 residues in the CDR3.

This sequence joins TRBV7-9 and TRBJ2-2, with 7 bases that match TRBD2. This CDR3 contains 15 residues. Per germline, CDR1 SEHNR and CDR2 FQNEAQ (reference sequence). V was pared by 2 bases and J by 6 bases, with 6 bases of the junction left unmatched. The CDR3 region is CASSLLTSRAGELFF. CDR3 DNA sequence: TGTGCCAGCAGCTTATTGACTAGCAGGGCCGGGGAGCTGTTTTTT.

Many counts were recorded for this clonotype. Compared with germline, one end of the junction differs, possibly owing to a read error. The chain joins TRBV7-9 to TRBJ2-3; a possible D gene is TRBD1 (5 bases). Germline loops: CDR1 SEHNR, CDR2 FQNEAQ (reference sequence). This CDR3 has 12 residues. The CDR3 region is CASSPLTDPQYF. CDR3 DNA: TGTGCCAGCAGCCCCCTGACAGATCCGCAGTATTTT.

The sample holds a few counts of this clonotype. This chain joins TRBV29-1 and TRBJ2-5; D possibly corresponds to TRBD1 (5 bases). The V end lost 1 base, the J end lost 6 bases, and 9 bases lay between the germline ends. The CDR3 covers 12 residues. CDR1 SQVTM and CDR2 ANQGSEA come from the germline V gene. CDR3 in amino acids: CSVEVQGKTQYF. The CDR3 nucleotides are TGCAGCGTTGAAGTTCAGGGAAAGACCCAGTACTTC. The full variable domain, rest sourced from reference TRBV29-1 and TRBJ2-5, is SAVISQKPSRDICQRGTSLTIQCQVDSQVTMMFWYRQQPGQSLTLIATANQGSEATYESGFVIDKFPISRPNLTFSTLTVSNMSPEDSSIYLCSVEVQGKTQYFGPGTRLLVL.

V is TRBV3-1 and J is TRBJ2-1, with a possible D match to TRBD2 (7 bases). V was trimmed by 3 bases and J by 10 bases, leaving 13 bases between them. There are 13 residues in the CDR3. Germline V CDR1 and CDR2: LGHDT, YNNKEL (reference sequence). The CDR3 loop reads CASSHQGRGEQFF. For the CDR3, the DNA is TGTGCCAGCAGCCATCAAGGGAGGGGGGAGCAGTTCTTC.

Many counts were recorded for this clonotype. The chain carries TRBV7-2 and TRBJ2-7; 7 bases agree with TRBD1. Germline CDR1 is SGHTA and CDR2 is FQGNSA. V trimming: 5 bases; J trimming: 3 bases; junction bases outside the gene matches: 10. The CDR3 consists of 15 residues. CDR3 bases: TGTGCCAGCAGCCGGGAAGGGACAGTGGTCTACGAGCAGTACTTC. Protein sequence: CASSREGTVVYEQYF.

The sample holds many counts of this clonotype. The chain carries TRBV7-2 and TRBJ2-3, with a possible D match to TRBD2 (7 bases). The CDR3 contains 13 residues. V was pared by 3 bases and J by 4 bases, with 8 bases between. Germline V gene lookup returns CDR1 SGHTA and CDR2 FQGNSA. CDR3 sequence reads: CASSLRGPDTQYF. CDR3 DNA: TGTGCCAGCAGCTTGCGGGGGCCAGATACGCAGTATTTT.

This clonotype is medium-sized by share. The chain combines TRBV10-1 with TRBJ2-1, with D perhaps matching TRBD1 (6 bases). Germline V gene sequence: CDR1 WNHNN, CDR2 SYGVQD (reference sequence). V lost 5 bases and J lost 5, with 10 bases in between. The CDR3 has 13 amino acids. The DNA of the CDR3 is TGCGCCAGCAGTATCCCAGGGGACAATGAGCAGTTCTTC. It yields the protein CASSIPGDNEQFF.

This clonotype was seen at least ten times. The rearrangement links TRBV6-1 to TRBJ2-5, with 7 bases fitting TRBD1. Unmatched junction bases numbered 7, after V lost 5 bases and J lost 4 bases. This CDR3 contains 14 residues. Germline CDR1 reads MNHNS; CDR2 reads SASEGT. CDR3 sequence (DNA): TGTGCCAGCAGTAGAGGAGGACAGGCAGAGACCCAGTACTTC. It codes for CASSRGGQAETQYF.

The chain employs TRBV18 and TRBJ2-5; 13 bases map to TRBD2. This CDR3 has 17 residues. Germline CDR1 is KGHSH and CDR2 is LQKENI. V gave up 3 bases and J gave up 2 bases; unmatched junction bases: 6. The CDR3: CASSPRTSGGLQETQYF. In nucleotides, the CDR3 is TGTGCCAGCTCACCTAGGACTAGCGGGGGTCTTCAAGAGACCCAGTACTTC.

By its share, this clonotype is medium-sized. The gene calls are TRBV15 and TRBJ1-5, with D hard to call. The germline gives CDR1 LNHNV, CDR2 YYDKDF (reference sequence). The germline V and J ends were trimmed by 2 bases and 4 bases, with 9 bases remaining between them. This CDR3 region has 14 residues. CDR3 bases: TGTGCCACCAGCAGATATAGGATGAATCAGCCCCAGCATTTT. This translates into CATSRYRMNQPQHF. The full variable domain, with the rest looked up from reference TRBV15 and TRBJ1-5, is DAMVIQNPRYQVTQFGKPVTLSCSQTLNHNVMYWYQQKSSQAPKLLFHYYDKDFNNEADTPDNFQSRRPNTSFCFLDIRSPGLGDTAMYLCATSRYRMNQPQHFGDGTRLSIL.

This clonotype was picked up a small number of times. The chain employs TRBV7-2 and TRBJ2-3; 12 bases line up with TRBD2. J gave up 5 bases and V 3 bases, and 9 bases lay outside the gene matches. This CDR3 has 17 amino acids. Germline V gives CDR1 SGHTA, CDR2 FQGNSA. The CDR3 DNA sequence: TGTGCCAGCAGCTTGGTCTCTAGCGGGGGGGCCATAGATACGCAGTATTTT. Translating gives CASSLVSSGGAIDTQYF.

The V call is TRBV5-1, the J call TRBJ1-1; no clear D. The CDR3 is 14 amino acids. Trimming took off 4 bases at V and 7 bases at J, with 17 bases between the two ends. Germline assignment: CDR1 SGHRS and CDR2 YFSETQ. CDR3 coding DNA: TGCGCCAGCAGCCCTCGGGCCGGGCCTAGTGAAGCTTTCTTT. This encodes CASSPRAGPSEAFF.

The table lists this clonotype with many counts. This chain joins TRBV11-1 and TRBJ2-1, with no clear D. The CDR3 is made up of 13 amino acids. V was pared by 0 bases and J by 6 bases, with 6 bases between. Germline V gene sequence: CDR1 SGHAT, CDR2 FQDESV (reference sequence). The CDR3, as DNA: TGTGCCAGCAGCTTAGCGCGTCTCAATGAGCAGTTCTTC. Protein product: CASSLARLNEQFF.

This clonotype was recorded many times. This chain connects TRBV28 to TRBJ2-1, with a tentative D call TRBD2 (6 bases). Germline V lookup: CDR1 MDHEN, CDR2 SYDVKM. V shed 3 bases and J shed 5 bases, with 11 bases lying between them. The length of the CDR3 is 14 residues. The CDR3 spells CASSLRLEDNEQFF. CDR3 DNA sequence: TGTGCCAGCAGTTTGAGACTAGAGGACAATGAGCAGTTCTTC. Full variable domain (missing parts from reference TRBV28 and TRBJ2-1): DVKVTQSSRYLVKRTGEKVFLECVQDMDHENMFWYRQDPGLGLRLIYFSYDVKMKEKGDIPEGYSVSREKKERFSLILESASTNQTSMYLCASSLRLEDNEQFFGPGTRLTVL.

This clonotype counts as medium-sized. The rearrangement joins TRBV29-1 to TRBJ2-5; D gene ambiguous. Looked up from germline, CDR1 is SQVTM and CDR2 is ANQGSEA. V was cut by 3 bases and J by 3 bases, with 8 bases left in between. The CDR3 totals 12 residues. The CDR3 sequence is CSVDDQEETQYF. The CDR3, as DNA: TGCAGCGTTGATGACCAAGAAGAGACCCAGTACTTC.

The sample holds many counts of this clonotype. The genes are TRBV2 and TRBJ1-2; possibly TRBD1 for D (6 bases). Germline loops: CDR1 SNHLY, CDR2 FYNNEI. V lost 6 bases to trimming and J lost 7 bases, with 18 bases between them. This CDR3 has 14 residues. The CDR3: CASSRGQGSAGYTF. In DNA form, the CDR3 reads TGTGCCAGCAGCCGGGGGCAGGGGAGCGCTGGCTACACCTTC.

This clonotype was seen ten or more times. The chain has TRBV6-2 or TRBV6-3 and TRBJ2-1; perhaps TRBD2 as D (5 bases). The CDR3 is 12 residues long. V dropped 6 bases and J dropped 8 bases, with 11 bases sitting between them. Germline V gives CDR1 MNHEY, CDR2 SVGEGT. In DNA form, the CDR3 reads TGTGCCAGCAGAGCTAGCTCTCATGAGCAGTTCTTC. This encodes CASRASSHEQFF.

This clonotype was counted many times. The chain recombines TRBV12-5 with TRBJ2-5, with 9 positions matching TRBD1. This CDR3 has 15 residues. Germline V gene data show CDR1 as LGHNT and CDR2 as FRNRAP. Trimming at V came to 6 bases and at J to 3 bases, leaving 8 bases not matched to a gene. This CDR3 is CASGPPGQGEETQYF. In DNA, the CDR3 is TGTGCTAGTGGCCCCCCGGGACAGGGCGAAGAGACCCAGTACTTC.

The sample holds a few counts of this clonotype. This sequence joins TRBV28 and TRBJ1-5; the D gene is possibly TRBD1 (6 bases). Germline loops: CDR1 MDHEN, CDR2 SYDVKM. Trimming shortened V by 3 bases and J by 3 bases, and 12 bases separated the two germline ends. The CDR3 loop spans 15 amino acids. The CDR3 reads CASSLVQGANQPQHF. CDR3 sequence (DNA): TGTGCCAGCAGTTTGGTACAGGGTGCCAATCAGCCCCAGCATTTT.

This chain uses TRBV28 with TRBJ2-7; TRBD1 is a possible D gene (5 bases). CDR3 length: 15 residues. The germline CDR1 and CDR2 sequences are MDHEN and SYDVKM. Trimming cost V 3 bases and J 2 bases, with 14 bases left between them. CDR3 DNA: TGTGCCAGCAGTTTCGTTCTGGACAAAACCTACGAGCAGTACTTC. Residues: CASSFVLDKTYEQYF.

By its share, this clonotype is medium-sized. The chain joins TRBV11-3 to TRBJ2-1, with TRBD2 identical over 8 bases. This CDR3 has 15 residues. CDR1 is SGHNT, CDR2 YENEEA, per germline. Trimming cost V 5 bases and J 3 bases; bases outside gene matches: 6. CDR3 coding DNA: TGTGCCAGCAGCGCCAGGACTAGCATCTACAATGAGCAGTTCTTC. It encodes CASSARTSIYNEQFF.

This clonotype was detected many times. This chain links TRBV7-2 with TRBJ2-3, with D tentatively TRBD2 (6 bases). The germline V gene has CDR1 SGHTA and CDR2 FQGNSA. Trimming removed 1 base from V and 0 bases from J, with 17 bases in between. The CDR3 length is 18 residues. CDR3 in amino acids: CASSLDKRRGTSTDTQYF. The CDR3 coding sequence is TGTGCCAGCAGCTTAGATAAGAGGCGGGGAACCAGCACAGATACGCAGTATTTT.

There are many counts of this clonotype. The genes are TRBV27 and TRBJ1-4; the D is unclear. Trimming stripped 0 bases from V and 3 bases from J, with 8 bases between. From germline, CDR1 is MNHEY and CDR2 SMNVEV (reference sequence). The CDR3 length is 15 residues. CDR3 residues: CASSLSGPANEKLFF. CDR3 nucleotide sequence: TGTGCCAGCAGTTTATCGGGCCCAGCTAATGAAAAACTGTTTTTT. Full variable domain (missing parts from reference TRBV27 and TRBJ1-4): EAQVTQNPRYLITVTGKKLTVTCSQNMNHEYMSWYRQDPGLGLRQIYYSMNVEVTDKGDVPEGYKVSRKEKRNFPLILESPSPNQTSLYFCASSLSGPANEKLFFGSGTQLSVL.

By share, this clonotype ranks as medium-sized. This chain joins TRBV27 and TRBJ2-7; D not resolved. Germline V gene data show CDR1 as MNHEY and CDR2 as SMNVEV (reference sequence). The ends were cut back, 8 bases at V and 3 bases at J, with 17 bases in the middle. There are 14 residues in the CDR3. CDR3 loop: CASGTAPGVYEQYF. Written as DNA, the CDR3 is TGTGCCAGCGGTACAGCGCCGGGTGTCTACGAGCAGTACTTC.

The chain links TRBV29-1 to TRBJ2-5; the match to TRBD2 covers 10 bases. The germline CDR1 and CDR2 sequences are SQVTM and ANQGSEA. V gave up 5 bases and J gave up 1 base; unmatched junction bases: 1. The CDR3 sequence is 13 residues long. CDR3 sequence reads: CSVRTSGQETQYF. The CDR3 nucleotides are TGCAGCGTTCGGACTAGCGGCCAAGAGACCCAGTACTTC.

Sample share makes this clonotype medium-sized. The J gene is TRBJ1-4, the V gene TRBV3-1, with TRBD1 as a possible D gene (5 bases). The CDR3 is made up of 15 amino acids. Trimming pared 4 bases from V and 4 bases from J, leaving 13 bases between. CDR1 LGHDT and CDR2 YNNKEL come from the germline V gene (reference sequence). Here the CDR3 reads CASSRPGTDNEKLFF. The CDR3 region has the DNA TGTGCCAGCAGCCGGCCCGGGACCGATAATGAAAAACTGTTTTTT.